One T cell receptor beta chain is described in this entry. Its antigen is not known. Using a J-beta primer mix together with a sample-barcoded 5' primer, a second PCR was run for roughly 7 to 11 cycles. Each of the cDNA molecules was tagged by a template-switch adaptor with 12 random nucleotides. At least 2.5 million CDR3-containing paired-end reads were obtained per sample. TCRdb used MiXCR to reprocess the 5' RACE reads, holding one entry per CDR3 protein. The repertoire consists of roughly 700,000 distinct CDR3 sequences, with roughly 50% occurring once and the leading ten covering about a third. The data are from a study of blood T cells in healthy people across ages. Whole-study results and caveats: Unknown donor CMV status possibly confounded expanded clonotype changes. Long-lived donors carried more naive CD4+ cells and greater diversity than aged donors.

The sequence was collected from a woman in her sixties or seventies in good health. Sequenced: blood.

CDR3 region: CASRLGQSNTEAFF. The CDR3 region has the DNA TGTGCCAGCAGGCTCGGACAGTCGAACACTGAAGCTTTCTTT. V and J are TRBV7-9 and TRBJ1-1; possible D gene TRBD1, 6 bases. V dropped 6 bases and J dropped 1 base, with 12 bases sitting between them. Germline V CDR1 and CDR2: SEHNR, FQNEAQ (reference sequence). The CDR3 sequence is 14 residues long.